The entry that follows covers one T cell receptor beta chain sequence. This CDR3 comprises 14 residues. Per germline, CDR1 SGHRS and CDR2 YFSETQ. The V gene lost 2 bases and the J gene lost 0 bases, with 6 bases spanning the gap. This entry is derived from a study of OX40 agonist ivuxolimab in advanced cancers. Cycle 7 day 1, cycle 4 day 1, and baseline were the timepoints at which blood was sampled. The data were produced by immunoSEQ multiplex PCR, yet TCRdb's version contains in-frame clones alone and is incomplete. The profile covers approximately 91,000 clones, with over 75% appearing a single time and roughly 4% taken by the ten largest.

Sequencing used CD4+ or CD8+ T cells sorted from blood, obtained in a trial of the OX40 agonist ivuxolimab. J is TRBJ1-5 and V is TRBV5-1; D remains unclear. This clonotype was sampled from an adult with an advanced solid tumor such as melanoma, head and neck, liver or kidney cancer. In nucleotides, the CDR3 is TGCGCCAGCAGCTTATCGGGTAGCAATCAGCCCCAGCATTTT. Translating gives CASSLSGSNQPQHF.